The subject of this entry is one T cell receptor (beta chain). Its antigen is unidentified. V gave up 0 bases and J gave up 8 bases; unmatched junction bases: 0. CDR3 size: 14 residues. Germline loops: CDR1 SGHNT, CDR2 YYREEE (reference sequence). Amplification used primers for 54 TRBV and 13 TRBJ segments. Libraries were prepared by immunoSEQ multiplex PCR; TCRdb keeps only in-frame clonotypes and omits some of them. This sample has around 110,000 clones, with 92% found just once. This entry is derived from a study of T cell repertoires and HLA-DP antigens. At the level of the study: Average DNA input: roughly 200 ng for CD137+CD4+ sorts, about 1,200 ng pre-culture.

The chain carries TRBV5-4 and TRBJ1-6; TRBD1 matches 9 bases. The receptor was isolated from a woman aged 18-29 years in good health and CMV-seronegative. Source material: CD4+ T cells from PBMCs. The CDR3 reads CASSLGDRDSPLHF. The CDR3 DNA is TGTGCCAGCAGCTTGGGGGACAGGGATTCACCCCTCCACTTT.